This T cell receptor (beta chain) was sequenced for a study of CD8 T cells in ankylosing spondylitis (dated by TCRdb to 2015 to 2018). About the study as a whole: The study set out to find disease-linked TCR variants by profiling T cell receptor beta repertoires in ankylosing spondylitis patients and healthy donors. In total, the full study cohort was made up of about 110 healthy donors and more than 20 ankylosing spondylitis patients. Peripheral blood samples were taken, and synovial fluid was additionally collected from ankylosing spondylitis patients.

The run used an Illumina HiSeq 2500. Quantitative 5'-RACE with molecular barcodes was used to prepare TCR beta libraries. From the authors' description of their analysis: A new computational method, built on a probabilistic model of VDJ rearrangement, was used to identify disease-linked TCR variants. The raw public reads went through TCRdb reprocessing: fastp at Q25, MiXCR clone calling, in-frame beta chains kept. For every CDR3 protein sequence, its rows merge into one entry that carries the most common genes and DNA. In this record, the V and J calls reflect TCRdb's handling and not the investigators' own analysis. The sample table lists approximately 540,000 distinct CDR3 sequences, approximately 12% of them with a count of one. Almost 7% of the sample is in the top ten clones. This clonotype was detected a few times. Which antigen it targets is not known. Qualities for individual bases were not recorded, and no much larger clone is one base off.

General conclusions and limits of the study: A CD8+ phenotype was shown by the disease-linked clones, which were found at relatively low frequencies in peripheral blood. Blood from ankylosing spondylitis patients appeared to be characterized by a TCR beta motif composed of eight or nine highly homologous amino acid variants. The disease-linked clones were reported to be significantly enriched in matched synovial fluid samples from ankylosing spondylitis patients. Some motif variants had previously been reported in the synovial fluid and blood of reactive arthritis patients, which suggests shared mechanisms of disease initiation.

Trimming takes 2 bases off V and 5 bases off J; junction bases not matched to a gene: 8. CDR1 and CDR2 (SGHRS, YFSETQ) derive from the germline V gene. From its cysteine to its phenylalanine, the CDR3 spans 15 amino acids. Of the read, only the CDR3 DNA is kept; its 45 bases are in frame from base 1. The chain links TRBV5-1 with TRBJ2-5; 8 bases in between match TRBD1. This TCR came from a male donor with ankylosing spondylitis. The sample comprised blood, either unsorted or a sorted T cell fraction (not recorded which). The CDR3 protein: CASSFQGAAQETQYF. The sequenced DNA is TGCGCCAGCAGCTTTCAGGGGGCGGCCCAGGAGACCCAGTACTTC.